The sample holds many counts of the clone carrying this TCR beta chain. As TCR cDNA was made by 5'RACE template switching, a universal primer site and UMIs were added. TCRdb ran MiXCR on the 5' RACE reads and lists one entry per CDR3 protein. The table records approximately 150,000 distinct CDR3 sequences, less than 9.5% of them present only once. The source of the sample is a study of T cells after yellow fever vaccination. Per germline, CDR1 SGDLS and CDR2 YYNGEE. There are 16 residues in the CDR3. V dropped 0 bases and J dropped 4 bases, with 15 bases sitting between them. The chain links TRBV9 to TRBJ2-3; D is unresolved. The TCR comes from a man aged 30 to 39 who received the YFV17D yellow fever vaccine. Specimen: CD4+ T cells sorted from PBMCs, collected 5 days after the yellow fever booster vaccination. This CDR3 is CASSVEGANRPDTQYF. The CDR3 DNA reads as TGTGCCAGCAGCGTAGAAGGAGCGAACCGTCCAGATACGCAGTATTTT.